The clone carrying this T cell receptor (beta chain) was counted many times. RNA transcripts gave rise to amplified TCR beta CDR3 regions. First-round RT-PCR targeting the TCR CDR3 was performed with the HTBI primer set. Each CDR3 protein gets one entry after TCRdb re-called the multiplex PCR reads with MiXCR. The sample includes under 300,000 distinct CDR3 sequences, about 14% of them seen just once. Hyperthyroidism was newly diagnosed in patients aged 18 to 65 (duration under 2 months). Each diagnosis was grounded in clinical symptoms, serum thyroxine and TRAb, thyroid ultrasound, and orbital computed tomography. The CDR3 is 14 residues long. CDR1 SQVTM and CDR2 ANQGSEA come from the germline V gene. Unmatched junction bases numbered 10, after V lost 7 bases and J lost 6 bases. These data come from a study of T cells in Graves' hyperthyroidism and ophthalmopathy. Study at large: At initial diagnosis, before any treatment had begun, peripheral blood was obtained.

This receptor was taken from a woman between 25 and 40 years old with Graves' hyperthyroidism that later progressed to Graves' ophthalmopathy. The chain employs TRBV29-1 and TRBJ2-2; 8 positions match TRBD1. Sequencing was carried out using blood. CDR3 nucleotides: TGCAGCGCTATAGACAGGGGAGGCCCCGGGGAGCTGTTTTTT. Translation gives CSAIDRGGPGELFF.